This T cell receptor (beta chain) was recovered during a study of Ad26.COV2.S vaccination and SARS-CoV-2 variants. About the research overall: A participant enrolled in the COV1001 Ad26.COV2.S trial arm provided the sample. Ad26.COV2.S was injected intramuscularly once or twice, 56 days apart.

General study points: Reported findings describe substantial breadth in spike-specific CD8+ and CD4+ T cell responses following vaccination.

Produced via immunoSEQ multiplex PCR; TCRdb's table is partial and in-frame only. The profile covers some 520,000 clones, with roughly 85% appearing a single time and 10% to 15% taken by the ten largest. To note about this clone: Its target is unknown.

V trimming: 7 bases; J trimming: 6 bases; junction bases outside the gene matches: 6. Germline lookup yields CDR1 ENHRY and CDR2 SYGVKD. The CDR3 runs 13 residues. As to treatment: around 19 received Ad26.COV2.S at low or high dose, single or two shots; about 5 received placebo; per-sample allocation not given. Day 63 following the first vaccine or placebo injection was when the samples were taken. Whoever gave the sample was an adult aged 18-55 years in Boston. The sequence derives from a person between 18 and 65 years old who received the Ad26.COV2.S COVID-19 vaccine or a placebo. The rearrangement links TRBV10-3 to TRBJ2-1, with TRBD2 matching 7 bases. Sequenced material: peripheral blood, taken in a trial of Ad26.COV2.S vaccine versus placebo. The CDR3 bases are TGTGCCATCACGGCGGGAGAGGGCAATGAGCAGTTCTTC. Translating gives CAITAGEGNEQFF.